This TCR beta chain is from a study of blood T cell repertoires in COVID-19. Study details: Sample material is recorded as cDNA or gDNA derived from T cells, B-cell-depleted T cells, or PBMCs.

Original processing notes: Cell counts per sample came from amplifying reference gene primers. Sequenced by immunoSEQ multiplex PCR; TCRdb stores in-frame clones only, minus some. V and J calls and clone size come straight from that table; D and trimming were deduced from the DNA. The profile covers 200,000 to 300,000 clones, with around 86% appearing a single time and over 5.5% taken by the ten largest. The V segment lost 3 bases and the J segment 2 bases; nucleotides outside the gene matches: 3. This CDR3 has 14 residues. Germline CDR1 SGHRS, CDR2 YFSETQ. In Seattle, patients joined the study during active infection and were tracked longitudinally.

Sequencing was done on a sample of peripheral blood. The sequence was collected from a woman aged 80 or over with COVID-19, enrolled during active disease. The rearrangement uses TRBV5-1 and TRBJ2-5; 8 bases agree with TRBD2. The CDR3 nucleotides read TGCGCCAGCAGCTCCGGGGGGGAACAAGAGACCCAGTACTTC. Protein sequence: CASSSGGEQETQYF.